The 21 T cell receptor beta chains below were found in one sample sequenced in a study of radiation and T cells in renal cell carcinoma. The time point here: blood 2 weeks post-SBRT. Treatment defined: 15 Gy SBRT to primary tumor, nephrectomy 4 weeks later. This table comes from immunoSEQ multiplex PCR, and its TCRdb copy is limited to in-frame clones, with some not included. The sample holds 150,000 to 160,000 clones; roughly 87% are singletons and the top ten take around 13%. Here the sequenced sample was blood, taken from a patient whose treatment included radiotherapy and nephrectomy. The source of these receptors is a woman aged 45-59 years with renal cell carcinoma.

In its sample, this clone was seen once. The CDR3 region has the DNA TGTGCCAGTAGTCCGGGACAGGGGTTGAATGAGCAGTTCTTC. Its protein product is CASSPGQGLNEQFF. This rearrangement joins TRBV19 to TRBJ2-1, with TRBD1 matching 10 bases. The CDR3 contains 14 residues. V lost 5 bases and J lost 7; bases outside the gene matches: 5. Germline V gene lookup returns CDR1 LNHDA and CDR2 SQIVND (reference sequence).

The rearrangement links TRBV13 to TRBJ2-1, with 10 bases identical to TRBD2. Germline V CDR1 and CDR2: PRHDT, FYEKMQ (reference sequence). J gave up 4 bases and V 5 bases, and 17 bases lay outside the gene matches. The CDR3 consists of 19 residues. DNA for the CDR3: TGTGCCAGCAGCCTAAGTTTGAATGAGCTAGCGGGGGATTACAATGAGCAGTTCTTC. Protein: CASSLSLNELAGDYNEQFF.

The V gene is TRBV7-9, the J gene TRBJ2-7, with 10 bases fitting TRBD1. The CDR3 contains 14 residues. CDR1 is SEHNR and CDR2 is FQNEAQ in the germline V gene (reference sequence). V dropped 5 bases and J dropped 2; count of bases not matched to a gene: 3. The CDR3 spells CASSPDRGPYEQYF. CDR3 coding DNA: TGTGCCAGCAGCCCCGACAGGGGGCCCTACGAGCAGTACTTC.

The chain is built from TRBV6-4 and TRBJ1-6, with a weak D call TRBD1 (6 bases). Germline V lookup: CDR1 MRHNA, CDR2 SNTAGT. The V end was cut by 5 bases, the J end by 10 bases, with 18 bases between. The CDR3 runs to 15 residues. CDR3 in DNA: TGTGCCAGCAGTCCCGGGACATTTTCTGAATCACCCCTCCACTTT. This encodes CASSPGTFSESPLHF.

This clone was seen only once. This chain links TRBV6-1 with TRBJ2-5; weak D call: TRBD2 (5 bases). The CDR3 has 12 amino acids. Germline V gene lookup returns CDR1 MNHNS and CDR2 SASEGT. The V and J ends lost 8 bases and 5 bases respectively, with 12 bases between them. For the CDR3, the DNA is TGTGCCAGCTCCCTCGGGGAGGAGACCCAGTACTTC. It specifies CASSLGEETQYF.

CDR3: CASSSSGGYNEQFF. The CDR3 DNA follows: TGTGCCAGCAGTTCCAGCGGGGGCTACAATGAGCAGTTCTTC. This chain connects TRBV9 to TRBJ2-1, with 8 bases that match TRBD2. Germline trimming cut 5 bases from V and 3 bases from J; bases unmatched to any gene: 4. Germline loops: CDR1 SGDLS, CDR2 YYNGEE. The CDR3 length is 14 residues.

The rearrangement uses TRBV10-2 and TRBJ2-1, with D possibly called TRBD1 or TRBD2 (5 bases each). This CDR3 is built from 15 residues. V lost 5 bases to trimming and J lost 5 bases, with 16 bases between them. CDR1 is WSHSY, CDR2 SAAADI, per germline. CDR3 in amino acids: CASSSRGRPNNEQFF. CDR3 in DNA: TGCGCCAGCAGTTCTCGGGGCCGGCCGAACAATGAGCAGTTCTTC.

This clone was recorded at least ten times. The chain recombines TRBV7-6 with TRBJ1-6, with TRBD1 identical over 7 bases. Germline V gene sequence: CDR1 SGHVS, CDR2 FNYEAQ. This CDR3 has 13 residues. With V trimmed by 5 bases and J by 9 bases, 4 bases remained unmatched. For the CDR3, the DNA is TGTGCCAGCAGCCCCGACAGGGCTTCACCCCTCCACTTT. Translation: CASSPDRASPLHF. Full variable domain (missing parts from reference TRBV7-6 and TRBJ1-6): GAGVSQSPRYKVTKRGQDVALRCDPISGHVSLYWYRQALGQGPEFLTYFNYEAQQDKSGLPNDRFSAERPEGSISTLTIQRTEQRDSAMYRCASSPDRASPLHFGNGTRLTVT.

The genes are TRBV19 and TRBJ2-7, with D unresolved. V lost 3 bases, J lost 8 bases, and 17 bases lay in between. The CDR3 contains 14 residues. Germline CDR1 and CDR2: LNHDA and SQIVND (reference sequence). As DNA, the CDR3 is TGTGCCAGTAGTATGTGGGAATCCACCGGCCAGCAGTACTTC. Encoded protein: CASSMWESTGQQYF.

This rearrangement joins TRBV7-8 to TRBJ2-2; 8 nucleotides align to TRBD1. V gave up 6 bases and J gave up 7 bases; unmatched junction bases: 10. This CDR3 spans 15 amino acids. CDR1 SGHVS and CDR2 FQNEAQ come from the germline V gene. The CDR3 loop reads CASRGWAGGSGELFF. DNA for the CDR3: TGTGCCAGCAGGGGTTGGGCAGGGGGCAGCGGGGAGCTGTTTTTT.

CDR3 DNA sequence: TGTGCCTGGAAAGATGGAACTGAAGCTTTCTTT. This sequence encodes CAWKDGTEAFF. The chain recombines TRBV30 with TRBJ1-1; D is ambiguous. Germline V gives CDR1 GTSNPN, CDR2 SVGIG (reference sequence). The CDR3 is 11 amino acids. Trimming stripped 4 bases from V and 5 bases from J, with 8 bases between. Looking up the rest from reference TRBV30 and TRBJ1-1 gives the full variable domain: SQTIHQWPATLVQPVGSPLSLECTVEGTSNPNLYWYRQAAGRGLQLLFYSVGIGQISSEVPQNLSASRPQDRQFILSSKKLLLSDSGFYLCAWKDGTEAFFGQGTRLTVV.

This clone was observed a single time. The J gene is TRBJ1-2, the V gene TRBV7-2; no definite D call. The germline V gene has CDR1 SGHTA and CDR2 FQGNSA. Trimming cost V 1 base and J 3 bases, with 9 bases left between them. This CDR3 is built from 14 residues. Here the CDR3 DNA reads TGTGCCAGCAGCTTAGGGTCGGACCACTATGGCTACACCTTC. Protein: CASSLGSDHYGYTF.

The CDR3 region has the DNA TGTGCCAGCAGCTCGACTAGCGGGGGGGACGAGCAGTACTTC. Its translation: CASSSTSGGDEQYF. V and J are TRBV7-9 and TRBJ2-7; 14 nucleotides line up with TRBD2. Germline V gene data show CDR1 as SEHNR and CDR2 as FQNEAQ (reference sequence). With 4 bases clipped from V and 5 bases from J, the junction kept 1 base outside the gene matches. The CDR3 covers 14 residues.

The rearrangement links TRBV6-1 to TRBJ2-6, with D perhaps given as TRBD1 or TRBD2 (5 bases each). Germline V gives CDR1 MNHNS, CDR2 SASEGT. The V gene lost 4 bases and the J gene lost 0 bases, with 13 bases spanning the gap. The CDR3 totals 17 residues. CDR3 sequence reads: CASSAWDGYSGANVLTF. The CDR3 coding sequence is TGTGCCAGCAGTGCCTGGGACGGATACTCTGGGGCCAACGTCCTGACTTTC.

This clone has just one count. V and J are TRBV7-2 and TRBJ1-2; 11 nucleotides line up with TRBD1. Germline CDR1 is SGHTA and CDR2 is FQGNSA. The CDR3 runs to 14 residues. Losses at the gene ends were 6 bases for V and 5 bases for J; bases not matched to a gene: 5. The CDR3 region is CASSLDRGRYGYTF. The CDR3 nucleotides read TGTGCCAGCAGTTTGGACAGGGGGCGTTATGGCTACACCTTC.

V gene TRBV13 combines with J gene TRBJ2-1, with 9 bases identical to TRBD2. Germline V gives CDR1 PRHDT, CDR2 FYEKMQ (reference sequence). This CDR3 spans 16 amino acids. Trimming took 7 bases from V and 1 from J; bases not matched to a gene: 8. The CDR3 spells CASTAGGRRSYNEQFF. The CDR3 DNA follows: TGTGCCAGCACCGCGGGGGGGCGGAGATCCTACAATGAGCAGTTCTTC.

CDR3 coding DNA: TGTGCCCGACGCCACCTCCGTGGGGAGCTAGCGGGGGAAGAGACCCAGTACTTC. It codes for CARRHLRGELAGEETQYF. The chain recombines TRBV2 with TRBJ2-5; 10 nucleotides match TRBD2. The CDR3 spans 18 residues. CDR1 and CDR2 (germline): SNHLY, FYNNEI. The V and J ends lost 11 bases and 3 bases, in that order; junction bases with no gene match: 21.

CDR3 sequence: CASSSSRGTGNTIYF. The CDR3 DNA reads TGTGCCAGCAGCAGCTCCCGGGGGACCGGAAACACCATATATTTT. V and J are TRBV16 and TRBJ1-3; D is perhaps TRBD1 (5 bases). CDR1 is KGHSY, CDR2 FQNENV, per germline. CDR3 length equals 15 residues. Trimming pared 5 bases from V and 4 bases from J, leaving 15 bases between.

The chain couples TRBV11-2 to TRBJ2-2, with TRBD2 identical over 10 bases. This CDR3 has 17 residues. The germline V gene has CDR1 SGHAT and CDR2 FQNNGV. The ends lost 1 base at V and 4 bases at J; junction bases unmatched: 6. The CDR3 loop is CASSLGLAGVTTGELFF. The CDR3 region has the DNA TGTGCCAGCAGCTTAGGGCTAGCGGGGGTTACCACCGGGGAGCTGTTTTTT. Combining the CDR3 with reference TRBV11-2 and TRBJ2-2 gives the whole variable domain EAGVAQSPRYKIIEKRQSVAFWCNPISGHATLYWYQQILGQGPKLLIQFQNNGVVDDSQLPKDRFSAERLKGVDSTLKIQPAKLEDSAVYLCASSLGLAGVTTGELFFGEGSRLTVL.

CDR3 amino acids: CASSQWGSYEQYF. The CDR3 DNA is TGTGCCAGCAGCCAATGGGGATCCTACGAGCAGTACTTC. The chain has TRBV14 and TRBJ2-7; the D is unclear. The CDR3 is 13 residues long. V lost 2 bases, J lost 1 base, and 6 bases lay in between. Germline assignment: CDR1 SGHDN and CDR2 FVKESK. The full variable domain, rest sourced from reference TRBV14 and TRBJ2-7, is EAGVTQFPSHSVIEKGQTVTLRCDPISGHDNLYWYRRVMGKEIKFLLHFVKESKQDESGMPNNRFLAERTGGTYSTLKVQPAELEDSGVYFCASSQWGSYEQYFGPGTRLTVT.

V and J are TRBV5-1 and TRBJ1-6; 7 nucleotides align to TRBD1. CDR3 length: 17 amino acids. Germline loops: CDR1 SGHRS, CDR2 YFSETQ. The V gene end was trimmed by 0 bases and the J gene end by 3 bases; junction bases not matched to a gene: 6. The CDR3 coding sequence is TGCGCCAGCAGCTTGGAAGGGACAGCGCTCTATAATTCACCCCTCCACTTT. Protein: CASSLEGTALYNSPLHF.